The 24 T cell receptor beta chains presented below share a single source sample, sequenced in a study of blood T cell repertoires in COVID-19. Assay: immunoSEQ multiplex PCR; the TCRdb copy retains only in-frame clones and omits some. The sample records 120,000 to 150,000 clones, 88% being singletons. The material sequenced was PBMCs or T cells enriched from blood (not recorded which). These receptors all come from a woman aged 25 to 39 with acute COVID-19.

The chain employs TRBV7-2 and TRBJ2-7; 7 bases line up with TRBD1. V lost 1 base, J lost 8 bases, and 14 bases stayed unmatched. CDR1 SGHTA and CDR2 FQGNSA come from the germline V gene. The CDR3 runs to 16 residues. CDR3 sequence (DNA): TGTGCCAGCAGCTTAGGCCCGACAGGGACGGTACTCAAGCAGTACTTC. Translated: CASSLGPTGTVLKQYF.

The chain has TRBV11-2 and TRBJ2-3, with 11 nucleotides matching TRBD2. Germline values: CDR1 SGHAT, CDR2 FQNNGV. V dropped 0 bases and J dropped 2; count of bases not matched to a gene: 7. CDR3 length: 18 amino acids. CDR3 protein: CASSLEASGRPTTDTQYF. The DNA for the CDR3 is TGTGCCAGCAGCTTAGAAGCTAGCGGGAGGCCAACCACAGATACGCAGTATTTT.

This clone was observed once. This chain links TRBV7-8 with TRBJ1-5, with D perhaps TRBD1 (6 bases). The length of the CDR3 is 15 residues. Germline values: CDR1 SGHVS, CDR2 FQNEAQ. Trimming stripped 1 base from V and 9 bases from J, with 16 bases between. The CDR3 here is CASSLVSQGRGPQHF. DNA of the CDR3: TGTGCCAGCAGCTTAGTTAGCCAGGGGCGTGGGCCCCAGCATTTT.

CDR3 sequence reads: CASNMGLGEQYF. The CDR3 nucleotides read TGTGCCAGTAATATGGGGCTCGGCGAGCAGTACTTC. The rearrangement uses TRBV19 and TRBJ2-7, with D perhaps TRBD1 (5 bases). Germline loops: CDR1 LNHDA, CDR2 SQIVND (reference sequence). This CDR3 has 12 residues. V was shortened by 7 bases and J by 6 bases, with 13 bases between the two germline ends.

CDR3: CASSKPGQGYEQYF. Here the CDR3 DNA reads TGTGCCAGCAGCAAACCGGGACAGGGGTACGAGCAGTACTTC. The chain has TRBV5-4 and TRBJ2-7; TRBD1 aligns across 10 bases. Germline lookup yields CDR1 SGHNT and CDR2 YYREEE (reference sequence). V trimming: 4 bases; J trimming: 4 bases; junction bases outside the gene matches: 5. This CDR3 comprises 14 residues.

The gene calls are TRBV27 and TRBJ1-6; D might be TRBD1 (5 bases). Germline V CDR1 and CDR2: MNHEY, SMNVEV (reference sequence). CDR3 length: 15 residues. The germline V and J ends were trimmed by 3 bases and 7 bases, with 13 bases remaining between them. The CDR3 protein is CASSLGQANNSPLHF. The CDR3 region has the DNA TGTGCCAGCAGTTTGGGGCAGGCGAACAATTCACCCCTCCACTTT.

Written as DNA, the CDR3 is TGTGCCAGCAGCACGACAGGGTTTCGGCCCCAGCATTTT. Amino acid sequence: CASSTTGFRPQHF. V gene TRBV12-3 or TRBV12-4 combines with J gene TRBJ1-5; 7 bases map to TRBD1. V trimming: 6 bases; J trimming: 9 bases; junction bases outside the gene matches: 8. The CDR3 loop spans 13 amino acids.

The chain links TRBV10-3 to TRBJ2-7; TRBD1 agrees at 8 bases. V was pared by 10 bases and J by 2 bases, with 4 bases of the junction left unmatched. Looked up from germline, CDR1 is ENHRY and CDR2 is SYGVKD. The CDR3 spans 12 residues. CDR3 nucleotides: TGTGCCACCGGGACAGGAACCTACGAGCAGTACTTC. Translating it yields CATGTGTYEQYF.

The chain employs TRBV5-4 and TRBJ2-3; 10 bases line up with TRBD2. The length of the CDR3 is 16 residues. Trimming removed 5 bases from V and 3 bases from J; junction bases left unmatched: 9. Looked up from germline, CDR1 is SGHNT and CDR2 is YYREEE (reference sequence). Here the CDR3 DNA reads TGTGCCAGCAGTGAAAAGCGGGAGGGCCCGACAGATACGCAGTATTTT. Amino acid sequence: CASSEKREGPTDTQYF.

The chain couples TRBV10-3 to TRBJ2-1; D not certain. This CDR3 contains 15 residues. The ends were cut back, 5 bases at V and 0 bases at J, with 11 bases in the middle. Germline CDR1 reads ENHRY; CDR2 reads SYGVKD. This chain's CDR3 is CAISRAQSSYNEQFF. In DNA form, the CDR3 reads TGTGCCATCAGTCGAGCGCAGAGCTCCTACAATGAGCAGTTCTTC.

This clone has only one observation. The chain joins TRBV4-3 to TRBJ1-2; D call uncertain. The CDR3 has 18 amino acids. CDR1 and CDR2 from the germline V gene are LGHNA and YSLEER. Trimming removed 1 base from V and 4 bases from J, with 22 bases in between. The CDR3 nucleotides read TGCGCCAGCAGCCAAGTTTTTTACGACTTTGCGGGAACCTATGGCTACACCTTC. Protein: CASSQVFYDFAGTYGYTF.

This chain uses TRBV18 with TRBJ2-1, with 12 bases aligning to TRBD2. Unmatched junction bases numbered 6, after V lost 2 bases and J lost 4 bases. This CDR3 comprises 17 residues. Germline-derived CDR1 and CDR2 are KGHSH and LQKENI. CDR3 residues: CASSPYFTSGRYNEQFF. CDR3 bases: TGTGCCAGCTCACCATATTTCACTAGCGGGAGGTACAATGAGCAGTTCTTC.

The chain links TRBV7-2 to TRBJ1-1; D is perhaps TRBD1 (6 bases). The CDR3 extends over 14 amino acids. V lost 2 bases and J 1 base, leaving 8 bases between the germline ends. Germline CDR1 SGHTA, CDR2 FQGNSA. The CDR3 DNA reads TGTGCCAGCAGCTTAAGGGGGAGGAACACTGAAGCTTTCTTT. It codes for CASSLRGRNTEAFF.

The V call is TRBV28, the J call TRBJ2-1; the D gene is possibly TRBD2 (6 bases). Germline values: CDR1 MDHEN, CDR2 SYDVKM. This CDR3 has 15 amino acids. Trimming took 3 bases from V and 4 from J, leaving 13 bases between them. The CDR3 bases are TGTGCCAGCAGTTTGGGGCGGGGTGGGTACAATGAGCAGTTCTTC. It yields the protein CASSLGRGGYNEQFF.

The V gene is TRBV28, the J gene TRBJ2-5, with D maybe TRBD1 (6 bases). The CDR3 length is 15 residues. Germline V lookup: CDR1 MDHEN, CDR2 SYDVKM. Trimming left V 9 bases short and J 4 bases short, with 21 bases between. The CDR3 reads CASNRGSVGAETQYF. The CDR3 DNA reads as TGTGCCAGTAACCGGGGCTCGGTGGGGGCAGAGACCCAGTACTTC.

This chain links TRBV6-4 with TRBJ2-1; D not certain. The CDR3 runs to 13 residues. CDR1 MRHNA and CDR2 SNTAGT come from the germline V gene. Between the trimmed V and J ends, which lost 2 bases and 10 bases, there was a span of 12 bases. CDR3 in DNA: TGTGCCAGCAGTGACCCACCTAGGAACGAGCAGTTCTTC. Its translation is CASSDPPRNEQFF.

The genes are TRBV5-1 and TRBJ2-7; D is undetermined. This CDR3 contains 14 residues. The ends were cut back, 0 bases at V and 3 bases at J, with 10 bases in the middle. The germline gives CDR1 SGHRS, CDR2 YFSETQ. The CDR3 sequence is CASSLGLPRYEQYF. The CDR3, as DNA: TGCGCCAGCAGCTTGGGACTGCCGCGCTACGAGCAGTACTTC.

The chain couples TRBV28 to TRBJ1-1, with D perhaps TRBD1 (5 bases). Trimming removed 6 bases at V and 11 bases at J, with 13 bases between. The CDR3 runs 11 residues. Germline V gene lookup returns CDR1 MDHEN and CDR2 SYDVKM. The CDR3 DNA reads TGTGCCAGCAGCTATCCAGGGTGGGCTTTCTTT. Encoded protein: CASSYPGWAFF.

The CDR3 DNA reads as TGTGCCAGCAGTGATACTTGGGCGTCCCAGTACTTC. Translating gives CASSDTWASQYF. The genes are TRBV28 and TRBJ2-5; D gene ambiguous. Germline assignment: CDR1 MDHEN and CDR2 SYDVKM. This CDR3 is built from 12 residues. Trimming left V 5 bases short and J 9 bases short, with 13 bases between.

The chain employs TRBV7-2 and TRBJ2-7; D uncertain. Germline CDR1 reads SGHTA; CDR2 reads FQGNSA. V lost 0 bases, J lost 1 base, and 4 bases lay in between. The CDR3 is 13 amino acids. In DNA form, the CDR3 reads TGTGCCAGCAGCTTAGCAGAGTCCTACGAGCAGTACTTC. It encodes CASSLAESYEQYF.

The CDR3 spells CASSLSGGGTYEQYF. In DNA, the CDR3 is TGTGCCAGCAGTTTATCAGGGGGTGGCACCTACGAGCAGTACTTC. V is TRBV27 and J is TRBJ2-7; the D gene is possibly TRBD1 (6 bases). The CDR3 spans 15 residues. V dropped 0 bases and J dropped 2 bases, with 11 bases sitting between them. Germline CDR1 reads MNHEY; CDR2 reads SMNVEV (reference sequence).

The genes are TRBV6-2 or TRBV6-3 and TRBJ1-1, with D possibly matching TRBD1 (5 bases). V was clipped by 5 bases and J by 6 bases, with 16 bases between them. This CDR3 is 14 amino acids long. Germline CDR1 MNHEY, CDR2 SVGEGT. The CDR3 region is CASSLGHLQAEAFF. The CDR3 DNA sequence: TGTGCCAGCAGTCTAGGACACCTCCAAGCTGAAGCTTTCTTT.

V gene TRBV7-9 combines with J gene TRBJ2-7; TRBD1 might be the D (6 bases). Trimming pared 2 bases from V and 12 bases from J, leaving 14 bases between. This CDR3 spans 12 amino acids. Looked up from germline, CDR1 is SEHNR and CDR2 is FQNEAQ (reference sequence). CDR3 nucleotides: TGTGCCAGCAGCTTACAACAGGGTCTGCGGTACTTC. This codes for CASSLQQGLRYF.

The chain combines TRBV30 with TRBJ2-5; D gene ambiguous. The CDR3 covers 13 residues. Germline V gene data show CDR1 as GTSNPN and CDR2 as SVGIG (reference sequence). V dropped 4 bases and J dropped 1 base, with 10 bases sitting between them. CDR3 sequence: CAWNPLVQETQYF. DNA for the CDR3: TGTGCCTGGAACCCCCTAGTCCAAGAGACCCAGTACTTC.